The next 30 T cell receptor beta chains were all read from a single sample in a study of T cells after posttransplantation cyclophosphamide. Profiling relied on immunoSEQ multiplex PCR, and the TCRdb table lists in-frame clones only, not all of them. The sample records 25,000 to 30,000 clones, roughly 85% being singletons. Sequenced sample: PBMCs. These receptors were obtained from a man aged 50-60 years.

The chain employs TRBV5-4 and TRBJ2-7; D may be TRBD1 (5 bases). Per the germline V gene, CDR1 is SGHNT and CDR2 is YYREEE (reference sequence). This CDR3 has 15 residues. The V end was cut by 3 bases, the J end by 1 base, with 14 bases between. CDR3: CASSSKGRGSYEQYF. CDR3 nucleotides: TGTGCCAGCAGCTCCAAGGGAAGGGGATCCTACGAGCAGTACTTC.

To note about this clone: At one end the junction does not follow the germline gene, possibly because of a read error. The rearrangement joins TRBV19 to TRBJ1-2; D might be TRBD1 (6 bases). CDR1 is LNHDA, CDR2 SQIVND, per germline (reference sequence). CDR3 length equals 14 residues. As DNA, the CDR3 is TGTGCCACAGGGAGAGGGGGTTCGACCTATGGCTACCCCTTC. Translated, it gives CATGRGGSTYGYPF.

The chain employs TRBV10-1 and TRBJ1-5; 9 bases agree with TRBD1. V lost 6 bases, J lost 2 bases, and 14 bases stayed unmatched. The CDR3 is 18 amino acids. The V gene's germline CDR1 is WNHNN and CDR2 SYGVQD (reference sequence). CDR3 sequence: CASRPRTGEICGNQPQHF. DNA of the CDR3: TGCGCCAGCAGACCAAGGACAGGGGAAATCTGTGGCAATCAGCCCCAGCATTTT.

The V gene is TRBV5-4, the J gene TRBJ2-4; D is possibly TRBD1 (5 bases). The CDR3 runs to 14 residues. Germline-derived CDR1 and CDR2 are SGHNT and YYREEE (reference sequence). Deletions cut 0 bases from V and 4 bases from J, with 8 bases between. The CDR3 sequence: CASSLADMKNIQYF. CDR3 bases: TGTGCCAGCAGCTTGGCGGACATGAAAAACATTCAGTACTTC.

This chain links TRBV1 with TRBJ1-5; the table calls TRBD1, which could not be checked here. TRBV1 represents a pseudogene. The CDR3 spans 13 residues. CDR3 sequence reads: CVTGWNSNQPQHF. Written as DNA, the CDR3 is TGCGTGACAGGCTGGAATAGCAATCAGCCCCAGCATTTT.

The CDR3 loop is CASIRLNEAFF. The CDR3, as DNA: TGTGCCAGCATACGACTAAACGAAGCTTTCTTT. V and J are TRBV6-1 and TRBJ1-1; D is uncertain. V lost 7 bases, J lost 8 bases, and 11 bases lay in between. Looked up from germline, CDR1 is MNHNS and CDR2 is SASEGT. There are 11 residues in the CDR3.

This clone occurred once. The gene calls are TRBV11-2 and TRBJ1-2, with D perhaps TRBD1 (6 bases). V was shortened by 6 bases and J by 0 bases, with 17 bases between the two germline ends. CDR3 length: 16 residues. In germline, CDR1 is SGHAT, CDR2 FQNNGV. The CDR3 nucleotides read TGTGCCAGCAGACGCCCTTACAGGGAAGCTAACTATGGCTACACCTTC. Residues: CASRRPYREANYGYTF.

This chain connects TRBV2 to TRBJ2-7; no clear D gene. Germline values: CDR1 SNHLY, CDR2 FYNNEI. The germline V and J ends were trimmed by 7 bases and 0 bases, with 10 bases remaining between them. CDR3 length: 13 residues. The CDR3 protein is CASTGGLSYEQYF. In nucleotides, the CDR3 is TGTGCCAGCACTGGCGGCCTCTCCTACGAGCAGTACTTC.

Comment on this clone: Distinct nucleotide sequences in the sample also encode this CDR3. This chain uses TRBV7-9 with TRBJ1-4; perhaps TRBD1 as D (6 bases). The germline V gene encodes CDR1 SEHNR and CDR2 FQNEAQ (reference sequence). This CDR3 region has 17 residues. V lost 5 bases to trimming and J lost 5 bases, with 21 bases between them. The CDR3 loop is CASSPAEQGRGNEKLFF. CDR3 DNA sequence: TGTGCCAGCAGCCCAGCCGAACAGGGAAGGGGAAATGAAAAACTGTTTTTT.

J is TRBJ1-2 and V is TRBV19; 12 bases map to TRBD1. The CDR3 runs 15 residues. CDR1 and CDR2 from the germline V gene are LNHDA and SQIVND (reference sequence). Losses at the gene ends were 7 bases for V and 2 bases for J; bases not matched to a gene: 5. The DNA of the CDR3 is TGTGCCAGTAAGAGGGGGACAGGGGGCAACTATGGCTACACCTTC. Encoded protein: CASKRGTGGNYGYTF. The whole variable domain, filled in from reference TRBV19 and TRBJ1-2, reads DGGITQSPKYLFRKEGQNVTLSCEQNLNHDAMYWYRQDPGQGLRLIYYSQIVNDFQKGDIAEGYSVSREKKESFPLTVTSAQKNPTAFYLCASKRGTGGNYGYTFGSGTRLTVV.

This clone was picked up a small number of times. V is TRBV19 and J is TRBJ2-4, with D possibly TRBD1 on 5 matching bases. Germline loops: CDR1 LNHDA, CDR2 SQIVND (reference sequence). Trimming stripped 3 bases from V and 6 bases from J, with 9 bases between. CDR3 length: 13 residues. The CDR3 bases are TGTGCCAGTAGTATTCAGGGTGGAAACATTCAGTACTTC. Amino acid sequence: CASSIQGGNIQYF. Full variable domain (remainder filled in from reference TRBV19 and TRBJ2-4): DGGITQSPKYLFRKEGQNVTLSCEQNLNHDAMYWYRQDPGQGLRLIYYSQIVNDFQKGDIAEGYSVSREKKESFPLTVTSAQKNPTAFYLCASSIQGGNIQYFGAGTRLSVL.

The CDR3, as DNA: TGCGCCAGCAGCCAAGGTAGCGGCCGAAGCACAGATACGCAGTATTTT. It translates to CASSQGSGRSTDTQYF. V usage is TRBV4-1 and J usage is TRBJ2-3; D possibly corresponds to TRBD2 (6 bases). Germline V CDR1 and CDR2: MGHRA, YSYEKL. The V end lost 1 base, the J end lost 0 bases, and 11 bases lay between the germline ends. CDR3 length equals 16 residues.

The chain couples TRBV2 to TRBJ1-6, with 9 nucleotides matching TRBD1. J lost 8 bases, V lost 3 bases, and 2 bases had no gene match. The CDR3 is made up of 14 amino acids. CDR1 and CDR2 (germline): SNHLY, FYNNEI. The CDR3: CASSEDRGYSPLHF. DNA for the CDR3: TGTGCCAGCAGTGAGGACAGGGGCTATTCACCCCTCCACTTT.

The chain combines TRBV6-1 with TRBJ1-2, with TRBD1 as a possible D gene (5 bases). The length of the CDR3 is 15 residues. The germline V and J ends were trimmed by 7 bases and 3 bases, with 18 bases remaining between them. CDR1 MNHNS and CDR2 SASEGT come from the germline V gene. The chain's CDR3 is CASIPWGERYYGYTF. Written as DNA, the CDR3 is TGTGCCAGCATCCCGTGGGGGGAAAGGTACTATGGCTACACCTTC.

The rearrangement joins TRBV7-6 to TRBJ1-2; tentative D call: TRBD1 (5 bases). The length of the CDR3 is 13 residues. The germline gives CDR1 SGHVS, CDR2 FNYEAQ. With 3 bases removed from V and 8 bases from J, the gap between germline ends came to 13 bases. Here the CDR3 DNA reads TGTGCCAGCAGCTTTGGCAGGGCGGGAGGCTACACCTTC. Translating gives CASSFGRAGGYTF.

The chain links TRBV7-2 to TRBJ1-2; 9 positions agree with TRBD1. In germline, CDR1 is SGHTA, CDR2 FQGNSA. This CDR3 has 16 residues. V lost 5 bases, J lost 6 bases, and 13 bases stayed unmatched. The CDR3 DNA reads TGTGCCAGCAGCACCCAGACAGGGGGTACAGGAAATGGCTACACCTTC. This translates into CASSTQTGGTGNGYTF.

The rearrangement uses TRBV28 and TRBJ2-3; 9 bases line up with TRBD2. This CDR3 spans 15 amino acids. Germline V gives CDR1 MDHEN, CDR2 SYDVKM. After removal of 2 bases from V and 6 bases from J, the junction contained 6 bases not matched to a gene. The CDR3 is CASSLAGGRADTQYF. CDR3 in DNA: TGTGCCAGCAGTTTAGCGGGGGGGAGGGCGGATACGCAGTATTTT.

The chain couples TRBV2 to TRBJ1-6, with D possibly being TRBD1 (6 bases). The CDR3 is 15 amino acids. Germline CDR1 SNHLY, CDR2 FYNNEI. Trimming took 5 bases from V and 9 from J, leaving 17 bases between them. The CDR3 reads CASSQRQALFSPLHF. CDR3 nucleotides: TGTGCCAGCAGTCAAAGACAGGCCCTTTTTTCACCCCTCCACTTT.

The CDR3 spells CASSRRGMGGYTF. The CDR3 DNA reads as TGTGCCAGCAGCCGGAGGGGAATGGGTGGCTACACCTTC. This chain joins TRBV5-4 and TRBJ1-2; tentative D call: TRBD1 (5 bases). This CDR3 has 13 amino acids. Between the trimmed V and J ends, which lost 4 bases and 7 bases, there was a span of 14 bases. CDR1 is SGHNT, CDR2 YYREEE, per germline (reference sequence).

The chain carries TRBV27 and TRBJ2-5; D is possibly TRBD2 (5 bases). This CDR3 has 17 amino acids. V shed 7 bases and J shed 1 base, with 22 bases lying between them. CDR1 MNHEY and CDR2 SMNVEV come from the germline V gene (reference sequence). The chain's CDR3 is CASKSGVLSRRQETQYF. The CDR3 nucleotides are TGTGCCAGCAAGTCCGGGGTTCTGAGCAGACGCCAAGAGACCCAGTACTTC.

The J gene is TRBJ2-5, the V gene TRBV5-1; 7 bases fit TRBD1. CDR3 length equals 14 residues. V shed 2 bases and J 5 bases; nucleotides not matched to a gene: 6. Germline-derived CDR1 and CDR2 are SGHRS and YFSETQ. CDR3 bases: TGCGCCAGCAGCTTCACAGGGGTAAGGGAGACCCAGTACTTC. Residues: CASSFTGVRETQYF.

The V and J genes are TRBV28 and TRBJ1-4; the D is unclear. Germline V gene sequence: CDR1 MDHEN, CDR2 SYDVKM. The germline V and J ends were trimmed by 1 base and 3 bases, with 12 bases remaining between them. The CDR3 runs 16 residues. Here the CDR3 reads CASSLSGLVANEKLFF. In DNA form, the CDR3 reads TGTGCCAGCAGTTTATCCGGGTTAGTGGCTAATGAAAAACTGTTTTTT.

This clone was detected only a few times. V is TRBV2 and J is TRBJ1-2; tentatively, D is TRBD1 (5 bases). The V gene lost 2 bases and the J gene lost 4 bases, with 8 bases spanning the gap. Germline loops: CDR1 SNHLY, CDR2 FYNNEI. The CDR3 length is 13 residues. The CDR3 spells CASSEQGSYGYTF. CDR3 DNA: TGTGCCAGCAGTGAACAGGGCTCCTATGGCTACACCTTC.

The chain uses TRBV4-1 and TRBJ2-7; TRBD1 aligns across 7 bases. V lost 1 base and J lost 6; bases outside the gene matches: 9. CDR3 length: 15 amino acids. From germline, CDR1 is MGHRA and CDR2 YSYEKL. Here the CDR3 reads CASSQALRGHGEQYF. DNA of the CDR3: TGCGCCAGCAGCCAAGCCCTGAGGGGGCACGGCGAGCAGTACTTC.

This chain joins TRBV29-1 and TRBJ2-7, with D possibly TRBD2 on 6 matching bases. V lost 7 bases and J lost 0, with 19 bases in between. Germline loops: CDR1 SQVTM, CDR2 ANQGSEA. This CDR3 contains 15 residues. In DNA, the CDR3 is TGCAGCGCCCCAAGAAGGGACTTCGTCTCCTACGAGCAGTACTTC. This translates into CSAPRRDFVSYEQYF.

The V gene is TRBV15, the J gene TRBJ1-4; D remains ambiguous. The V end was cut by 5 bases, the J end by 11 bases, with 9 bases between. Germline V gene sequence: CDR1 LNHNV, CDR2 YYDKDF (reference sequence). There are 11 residues in the CDR3. The CDR3 sequence: CATSERGKLFF. In DNA, the CDR3 is TGTGCCACCAGCGAAAGAGGGAAACTGTTTTTT.

The chain uses TRBV19 and TRBJ1-2, with TRBD1 identical over 8 bases. The CDR3 sequence is 14 residues long. Germline loops: CDR1 LNHDA, CDR2 SQIVND (reference sequence). The trim removed 3 bases at V and 7 bases at J, leaving 7 bases unmatched. The CDR3 DNA sequence: TGTGCCAGTAGTATTGGACAGGGAGGCTCTGGCTACACCTTC. It is translated as CASSIGQGGSGYTF.

J is TRBJ2-1 and V is TRBV6-5; TRBD2 matches at 7 bases. This CDR3 is 14 amino acids long. CDR1 is MNHEY, CDR2 SVGAGI, per germline. Trimming at V came to 5 bases and at J to 6 bases, leaving 7 bases not matched to a gene. The CDR3 sequence: CASSQAGRGNEQFF. The CDR3 DNA reads as TGTGCCAGCAGTCAAGCGGGAAGGGGCAATGAGCAGTTCTTC.

The chain combines TRBV28 with TRBJ1-2; 8 bases agree with TRBD1. The V gene end was trimmed by 2 bases and the J gene end by 8 bases; junction bases not matched to a gene: 10. CDR3 length: 15 amino acids. The germline CDR1 and CDR2 sequences are MDHEN and SYDVKM. CDR3 sequence reads: CASSLAGTGSGGYTF. CDR3 in DNA: TGTGCCAGCAGTTTAGCAGGGACAGGTTCGGGGGGCTACACCTTC.

This clone appeared a single time. This chain connects TRBV29-1 to TRBJ2-3, with D possibly matching TRBD1 (6 bases). Germline assignment: CDR1 SQVTM and CDR2 ANQGSEA. V dropped 6 bases and J dropped 2 bases, with 15 bases sitting between them. There are 14 residues in the CDR3. CDR3 coding DNA: TGCAGCGTCACGACAGGTCATGACACAGATACGCAGTATTTT. This sequence encodes CSVTTGHDTDTQYF.